Presented here are 20 T cell receptor beta chains from one specimen sequenced in a study of blood T cell repertoires in COVID-19. Libraries were prepared by immunoSEQ multiplex PCR; TCRdb keeps only in-frame clonotypes and omits some of them. The sample lists about 370,000 clones, around 87% occurring once. The sample was peripheral blood. These receptor sequences come from a woman aged 30 to 39 with COVID-19, enrolled during active disease.

The chain uses TRBV15 and TRBJ2-5; TRBD2 is a possible D gene (5 bases). Germline CDR1 is LNHNV and CDR2 is YYDKDF (reference sequence). The CDR3 loop spans 15 amino acids. V shed 0 bases and J shed 1 base, with 9 bases lying between them. CDR3 amino acids: CATSRDGSSQETQYF. CDR3 coding DNA: TGTGCCACCAGCAGAGATGGGAGCAGCCAAGAGACCCAGTACTTC. The entire variable domain, with the rest obtained from reference TRBV15 and TRBJ2-5, is as follows: DAMVIQNPRYQVTQFGKPVTLSCSQTLNHNVMYWYQQKSSQAPKLLFHYYDKDFNNEADTPDNFQSRRPNTSFCFLDIRSPGLGDTAMYLCATSRDGSSQETQYFGPGTRLLVL.

The genes are TRBV30 and TRBJ1-5, with 9 bases identical to TRBD1. The CDR3 loop spans 15 amino acids. J gave up 2 bases and V 3 bases, and 5 bases lay outside the gene matches. CDR1 and CDR2 (germline): GTSNPN, SVGIG (reference sequence). CDR3 sequence (DNA): TGTGCCTGGAGCCCGGACAGGGGAGGCAATCAGCCCCAGCATTTT. This encodes CAWSPDRGGNQPQHF.

V gene TRBV11-2 combines with J gene TRBJ1-3; D not resolved. V was cut by 3 bases and J by 8 bases, with 14 bases left in between. Germline loops: CDR1 SGHAT, CDR2 FQNNGV. This CDR3 contains 14 residues. The CDR3 region has the DNA TGTGCCAGCAGCTTGGGAGCGGTTACAGACACCATATATTTT. Protein product: CASSLGAVTDTIYF.

The chain's CDR3 is CASSVTGTGFGEQYF. Written as DNA, the CDR3 is TGTGCCAGCAGCGTCACCGGGACAGGGTTCGGGGAGCAGTACTTC. The V and J genes are TRBV9 and TRBJ2-7; 9 bases line up with TRBD1. The CDR3 is made up of 15 amino acids. Germline V gene sequence: CDR1 SGDLS, CDR2 YYNGEE. After removal of 2 bases from V and 7 bases from J, the junction contained 10 bases not matched to a gene.

This clone was seen a few times. V and J are TRBV3-1 (or the pseudogene TRBV3-2) and TRBJ2-7; D might be TRBD2 (5 bases). The germline gives CDR1 LGHDT, CDR2 YNNKEL (reference sequence). The CDR3 contains 13 residues. V was shortened by 4 bases and J by 8 bases, with 15 bases between the two germline ends. CDR3 loop: CASSPAGDGQQYF. CDR3 coding DNA: TGTGCCAGCAGCCCGGCGGGTGATGGGCAGCAGTACTTC.

There are a few counts of this clone. The rearrangement joins TRBV2 to TRBJ1-3; 7 bases fit TRBD1. Germline trimming cut 6 bases from V and 4 bases from J; bases unmatched to any gene: 3. There are 13 residues in the CDR3. The V gene's germline CDR1 is SNHLY and CDR2 FYNNEI. CDR3 residues: CASRPGQGNTIYF. Written as DNA, the CDR3 is TGTGCCAGCAGACCGGGACAGGGAAACACCATATATTTT. Looking up the rest from reference TRBV2 and TRBJ1-3 gives the full variable domain: EPEVTQTPSHQVTQMGQEVILRCVPISNHLYFYWYRQILGQKVEFLVSFYNNEISEKSEIFDDQFSVERPDGSNFTLKIRSTKLEDSAMYFCASRPGQGNTIYFGEGSWLTVV.

The chain recombines TRBV3-1 (or the pseudogene TRBV3-2) with TRBJ1-1, with D perhaps TRBD1 (5 bases). Trimming took 3 bases from V and 11 from J, leaving 10 bases between them. Per germline, CDR1 LGHDT and CDR2 YNNKEL (reference sequence). This CDR3 has 11 residues. The CDR3 reads CASSHQGTAFF. In DNA form, the CDR3 reads TGTGCCAGCAGCCACCAGGGTACGGCTTTCTTT.

This chain uses TRBV2 with TRBJ2-1; TRBD2 matches 7 bases. After removal of 7 bases from V and 10 bases from J, the junction contained 22 bases not matched to a gene. This CDR3 has 17 residues. Germline V gene data show CDR1 as SNHLY and CDR2 as FYNNEI. The CDR3: CASNAGWASGGREEQFF. CDR3 coding DNA: TGTGCCAGCAACGCCGGCTGGGCTAGCGGAGGTAGGGAGGAGCAGTTCTTC.

The V and J genes are TRBV10-3 and TRBJ2-1, with TRBD2 matching over 7 bases. The germline gives CDR1 ENHRY, CDR2 SYGVKD. The CDR3 totals 16 residues. V lost 2 bases to trimming and J lost 4 bases; unmatched junction nucleotides: 8. The CDR3 here is CAISEARGRIYNEQFF. In DNA form, the CDR3 reads TGTGCCATCAGTGAGGCGCGGGGGAGGATTTACAATGAGCAGTTCTTC.

This chain links TRBV2 with TRBJ1-5; D is possibly TRBD1 (6 bases). Looked up from germline, CDR1 is SNHLY and CDR2 is FYNNEI. The V and J ends lost 5 bases and 4 bases respectively, with 15 bases between them. CDR3 length equals 15 residues. The CDR3 bases are TGTGCCAGCAGTCGCAACAGGGTCACGAATCAGCCCCAGCATTTT. Translated: CASSRNRVTNQPQHF.

This chain links TRBV7-9 with TRBJ2-1; 10 nucleotides match TRBD2. Germline V gene data show CDR1 as SEHNR and CDR2 as FQNEAQ (reference sequence). Trimming took 4 bases from V and 5 from J; bases not matched to a gene: 8. The CDR3 sequence is 16 residues long. DNA for the CDR3: TGTGCCAGCAGCTCAACGACTAGCGGGTCCAACAATGAGCAGTTCTTC. Its translation: CASSSTTSGSNNEQFF. Combining the CDR3 with reference TRBV7-9 and TRBJ2-1 gives the whole variable domain DTGVSQNPRHKITKRGQNVTFRCDPISEHNRLYWYRQTLGQGPEFLTYFQNEAQLEKSRLLSDRFSAERPKGSFSTLEIQRTEQGDSAMYLCASSSTTSGSNNEQFFGPGTRLTVL.

V gene TRBV7-2 combines with J gene TRBJ2-7, with a possible D match to TRBD2 (5 bases). From germline, CDR1 is SGHTA and CDR2 FQGNSA. Trimming took off 4 bases at V and 5 bases at J, with 15 bases between the two ends. This CDR3 comprises 14 residues. CDR3 loop: CASSSRAGMDEQYF. DNA for the CDR3: TGTGCCAGCAGCTCGCGGGCGGGCATGGACGAGCAGTACTTC. Complete variable domain (other parts from reference TRBV7-2 and TRBJ2-7): GAGVSQSPSNKVTEKGKDVELRCDPISGHTALYWYRQSLGQGLEFLIYFQGNSAPDKSGLPSDRFSAERTGGSVSTLTIQRTQQEDSAVYLCASSSRAGMDEQYFGPGTRLTVT.

This clone was observed a few times. The rearrangement joins TRBV6-1 to TRBJ2-7; D is possibly TRBD2 (5 bases). The CDR3 runs 15 residues. Trimming removed 1 base at V and 2 bases at J, with 12 bases between. Looked up from germline, CDR1 is MNHNS and CDR2 is SASEGT. CDR3 nucleotide sequence: TGTGCCAGCAGTGAAGTGGGGAGTATGGCCTACGAGCAGTACTTC. Translated, it gives CASSEVGSMAYEQYF.

This chain connects TRBV19 to TRBJ1-1; 10 bases map to TRBD1. With V trimmed by 3 bases and J by 1 base, 11 bases remained unmatched. Germline values: CDR1 LNHDA, CDR2 SQIVND (reference sequence). This CDR3 region has 18 residues. The CDR3 DNA reads as TGTGCCAGTAGTATTCAAGGAGACAGGGGGCGCGGGAACACTGAAGCTTTCTTT. Its translation: CASSIQGDRGRGNTEAFF. The full variable domain, in which reference TRBV19 and TRBJ1-1 provide the parts outside the CDR3, is DGGITQSPKYLFRKEGQNVTLSCEQNLNHDAMYWYRQDPGQGLRLIYYSQIVNDFQKGDIAEGYSVSREKKESFPLTVTSAQKNPTAFYLCASSIQGDRGRGNTEAFFGQGTRLTVV.

The rearrangement links TRBV5-1 to TRBJ1-3, with 7 bases lining up with TRBD1. Trimming cost V 4 bases and J 2 bases; bases outside gene matches: 3. Germline V gene sequence: CDR1 SGHRS, CDR2 YFSETQ. The CDR3 is 14 residues long. Written as DNA, the CDR3 is TGCGCCAGCAGCCCACAGGGGACTGGAAACACCATATATTTT. This gives the protein CASSPQGTGNTIYF.

V gene TRBV7-9 combines with J gene TRBJ1-3; TRBD1 might be the D (5 bases). The CDR3 has 15 amino acids. Germline assignment: CDR1 SEHNR and CDR2 FQNEAQ (reference sequence). Trimming removed 5 bases from V and 1 base from J, with 12 bases in between. The CDR3 nucleotides read TGTGCCAGCAGCCCTTTGACAGAATCTGGAAACACCATATATTTT. Its protein is CASSPLTESGNTIYF.

The chain couples TRBV29-1 to TRBJ2-7, with D tentatively TRBD2 (6 bases). Germline assignment: CDR1 SQVTM and CDR2 ANQGSEA. Trimming took off 8 bases at V and 1 base at J, with 15 bases between the two ends. The CDR3 length is 13 residues. The chain's CDR3 is CSSSMGLSYEQYF. CDR3 sequence (DNA): TGCAGCTCCTCTATGGGACTTTCCTACGAGCAGTACTTC.

This clone appeared a single time. The CDR3 here is CASSAEQGPYEQYF. Here the CDR3 DNA reads TGTGCCAGCAGCGCTGAACAGGGCCCTTACGAGCAGTACTTC. The chain joins TRBV2 to TRBJ2-7; perhaps TRBD1 as D (6 bases). The CDR3 runs to 14 residues. Germline V gene lookup returns CDR1 SNHLY and CDR2 FYNNEI. V lost 6 bases to trimming and J lost 4 bases, with 16 bases between them.

V and J are TRBV6-5 and TRBJ1-4, with 9 bases matching TRBD1. This CDR3 has 13 amino acids. Per germline, CDR1 MNHEY and CDR2 SVGAGI. Unmatched junction bases numbered 6, after V lost 5 bases and J lost 11 bases. The chain's CDR3 is CASSPQGAWKLFF. As DNA, the CDR3 is TGTGCCAGCAGTCCACAGGGGGCTTGGAAACTGTTTTTT.

This chain joins TRBV10-3 and TRBJ2-7; TRBD2 matches at 9 bases. This CDR3 has 15 residues. In germline, CDR1 is ENHRY, CDR2 SYGVKD. J was trimmed by 6 bases and V by 2 bases; bases with no gene match: 8. The CDR3 DNA sequence: TGTGCCATCAGTGAGGATCTAGCGGGAACCTTCGAGCAGTACTTC. It encodes CAISEDLAGTFEQYF.